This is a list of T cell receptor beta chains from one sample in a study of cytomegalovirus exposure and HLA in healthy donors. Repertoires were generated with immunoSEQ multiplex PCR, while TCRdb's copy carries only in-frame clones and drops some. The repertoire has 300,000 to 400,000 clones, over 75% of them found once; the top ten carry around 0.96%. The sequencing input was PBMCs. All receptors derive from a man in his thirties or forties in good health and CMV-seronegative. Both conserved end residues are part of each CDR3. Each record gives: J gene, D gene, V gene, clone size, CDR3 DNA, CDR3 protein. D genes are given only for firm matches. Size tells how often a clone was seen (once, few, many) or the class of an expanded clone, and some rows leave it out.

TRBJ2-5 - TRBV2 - TGTGCCAGCAGTGGGGACAAACTCCGGGAGACCCAGTACTTC CASSGDKLRETQYF
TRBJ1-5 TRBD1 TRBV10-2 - TGCGCCAGCAGTAAGGACAGGGGGAGCAATCAGCCCCAGCATTTT CASSKDRGSNQPQHF
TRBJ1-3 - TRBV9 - TGTGCCAGCAGCGTAGTCACTGGAAACACCATATATTTT CASSVVTGNTIYF
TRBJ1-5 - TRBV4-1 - TGCGCCAGCAGCCCGATCCTAAGGACAGTAAGTCAGCCCCAGCATTTT CASSPILRTVSQPQHF
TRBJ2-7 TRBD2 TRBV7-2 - TGTGCCAGCAGCTCGATTAGACTAGCGGCCTACGAGCAGTACTTC CASSSIRLAAYEQYF
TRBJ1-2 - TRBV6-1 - TGTGCCAGCACGCGGGAATATCGGTACGGCGGCTACACCTTC CASTREYRYGGYTF
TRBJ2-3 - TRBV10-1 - TGCGCCAGCAGTCAGACTGGATCAGATACGCAGTATTTT CASSQTGSDTQYF
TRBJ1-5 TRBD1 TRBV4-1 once TGCGCCAGCAGCCAAGCGACAGGGGATCGCTTCGCGCCCCAGCATTTT CASSQATGDRFAPQHF
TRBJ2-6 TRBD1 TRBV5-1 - TGCGCCAGCAGCTTTGGACAGGGGGCTTCTGGGGCCAACGTCCTGACTTTC CASSFGQGASGANVLTF
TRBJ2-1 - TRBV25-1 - TGTGCCAGCAGGAGTTCTCTCAATTCCTACAATGAGCAGTTCTTC CASRSSLNSYNEQFF
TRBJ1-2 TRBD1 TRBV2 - TGTGCCAGCAGAGCCGGACAGGCACCTATCTTC CASRAGQAPIF